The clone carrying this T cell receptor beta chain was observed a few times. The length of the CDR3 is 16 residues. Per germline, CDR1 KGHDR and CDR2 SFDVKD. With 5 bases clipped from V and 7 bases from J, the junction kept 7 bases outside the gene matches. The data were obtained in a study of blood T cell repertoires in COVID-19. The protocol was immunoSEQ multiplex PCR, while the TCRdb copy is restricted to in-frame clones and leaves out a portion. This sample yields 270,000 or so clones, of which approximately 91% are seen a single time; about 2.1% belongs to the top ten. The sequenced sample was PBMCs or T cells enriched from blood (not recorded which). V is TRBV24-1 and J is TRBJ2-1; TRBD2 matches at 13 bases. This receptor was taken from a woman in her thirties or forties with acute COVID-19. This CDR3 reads CATSAQLAGGPNEQFF. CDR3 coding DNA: TGTGCCACCAGTGCCCAACTAGCGGGGGGGCCAAATGAGCAGTTCTTC.